This TCR beta chain emerged from a study of blood T cell repertoires in COVID-19. Overall study context: COVID-19 samples, acute and convalescent, were from the United States, Italy and Spain.

Original processing notes: It was from reference gene primer amplification that nucleated cell counts were estimated. Sequencing used immunoSEQ multiplex PCR; TCRdb keeps in-frame clones, though not all of them. Clone size and V and J calls were adopted from that table, with D and trimming inferred from the DNA. The data contain 20,000 to 25,000 clones, roughly 84% of them singletons. This clone was counted between two and nine times. Germline assignment: CDR1 SGHRS and CDR2 YFSETQ. The CDR3 consists of 14 residues. V lost 4 bases to trimming and J lost 1 base; unmatched junction nucleotides: 1. The TCR sequence derives from a man at least 80 years old with active or convalescent COVID-19. The rearrangement links TRBV5-1 to TRBJ2-5; 10 nucleotides match TRBD1. The specimen sequenced was peripheral blood. The CDR3 protein is CASSRDRGQETQYF. CDR3 coding DNA: TGCGCCAGCAGCCGGGACAGGGGCCAAGAGACCCAGTACTTC.